The 19 T cell receptor beta chains listed next were all sequenced from one sample in a study of blood T cells in healthy people across ages. The use of a sample-barcoded 5' primer and a J-beta primer mix characterized a second PCR of about 6 to 11 cycles. One entry per CDR3 protein results from TCRdb running MiXCR on the 5' RACE reads. The data contain some 890,000 distinct CDR3 sequences, roughly 28% of them seen just once; the ten biggest clones take up roughly 10%. In addition, the sample was reused for a study of T cells of mothers and their children.

Sequenced input: blood. These receptors came from a woman aged 40 to 50 in good health.

The chain joins TRBV6-1 to TRBJ2-6, with unresolved D. CDR1 and CDR2 (germline): MNHNS, SASEGT. CDR3 size: 15 residues. Trimming took off 7 bases at V and 0 bases at J, with 10 bases between the two ends. The CDR3 loop is CASKAALSGANVLTF. The CDR3 bases are TGTGCCAGCAAGGCAGCCCTCTCTGGGGCCAACGTCCTGACTTTC.

The CDR3 DNA follows: TGCAGTGCTAGAGATTTAGGGAAGGGAGGTGAAAAACTGTTTTTT. This gives the protein CSARDLGKGGEKLFF. V is TRBV20-1 and J is TRBJ1-4; no clear D gene. V dropped 0 bases and J dropped 7 bases, with 15 bases sitting between them. The CDR3 consists of 15 residues. Germline loops: CDR1 DFQATT, CDR2 SNEGSKA (reference sequence).

The chain carries TRBV7-6 and TRBJ2-1; TRBD1 might be the D (6 bases). V gave up 4 bases and J gave up 9 bases, with 22 bases separating them. The CDR3 consists of 16 residues. Germline lookup yields CDR1 SGHVS and CDR2 FNYEAQ. CDR3 sequence (DNA): TGTGCCAGCAGCTCAATCAGGGGAAAAGGTACGGGTGAGCAGTTCTTC. Protein sequence: CASSSIRGKGTGEQFF. The full variable domain, completed using reference TRBV7-6 and TRBJ2-1, is GAGVSQSPRYKVTKRGQDVALRCDPISGHVSLYWYRQALGQGPEFLTYFNYEAQQDKSGLPNDRFSAERPEGSISTLTIQRTEQRDSAMYRCASSSIRGKGTGEQFFGPGTRLTVL.

The rearrangement links TRBV28 to TRBJ1-3, with D hard to call. Trimming left V 6 bases short and J 15 bases short, with 15 bases between. This CDR3 contains 11 residues. Germline CDR1 reads MDHEN; CDR2 reads SYDVKM. As DNA, the CDR3 is TGTGCCAGCAGGACGGGGTCGGTGTCATATTTT. It is translated as CASRTGSVSYF.

The V gene is TRBV4-1, the J gene TRBJ2-4; 7 nucleotides agree with TRBD1. The germline gives CDR1 MGHRA, CDR2 YSYEKL. Germline trimming cut 1 base from V and 13 bases from J; bases unmatched to any gene: 7. The CDR3 runs 13 residues. Written as DNA, the CDR3 is TGCGCCAGCAGCCAAGTAGACAGGGCTCAGCAGTACTTC. Translated, it gives CASSQVDRAQQYF.

V gene TRBV20-1 combines with J gene TRBJ1-1; D may be TRBD1 (6 bases). The CDR3 consists of 13 residues. CDR1 and CDR2 (germline): DFQATT, SNEGSKA (reference sequence). The V and J ends lost 1 base and 5 bases respectively, with 11 bases between them. Here the CDR3 reads CSARGGRGTEAFF. CDR3 in DNA: TGCAGTGCTAGAGGGGGGCGAGGGACTGAAGCTTTCTTT.

This clonotype came up a few times. The chain couples TRBV7-2 to TRBJ2-7; 8 nucleotides match TRBD1. The CDR3 length is 14 residues. CDR1 is SGHTA, CDR2 FQGNSA, per germline. Unmatched junction bases numbered 8, after V lost 6 bases and J lost 4 bases. The CDR3 loop is CASRPDRGEYEQYF. CDR3 coding DNA: TGTGCCAGCAGACCCGACAGGGGTGAATACGAGCAGTACTTC.

The genes are TRBV7-9 and TRBJ2-2; D is unresolved. In germline, CDR1 is SEHNR, CDR2 FQNEAQ (reference sequence). V was pared by 6 bases and J by 1 base, with 15 bases between. The CDR3 is 16 amino acids. CDR3 DNA: TGTGCCAGCAGTCCCGTTGGACGCGTGAACACCGGGGAGCTGTTTTTT. Translation: CASSPVGRVNTGELFF.

The gene calls are TRBV7-6 and TRBJ1-2, with no clear D. V was shortened by 6 bases and J by 8 bases, with 13 bases between the two germline ends. CDR1 and CDR2 (germline): SGHVS, FNYEAQ. CDR3 length: 12 residues. The CDR3 sequence: CASSSLQGGYTF. As DNA, the CDR3 is TGTGCCAGCAGTTCTCTACAAGGGGGCTACACCTTC.

This clonotype has just a few counts. V and J are TRBV2 and TRBJ1-2; 10 bases are shared with TRBD1. Germline CDR1 and CDR2: SNHLY and FYNNEI. This CDR3 contains 15 residues. The V and J ends lost 2 bases and 2 bases, in that order; junction bases with no gene match: 2. Here the CDR3 reads CASSEWGQGNYGYTF. CDR3 nucleotides: TGTGCCAGCAGTGAATGGGGACAGGGGAACTATGGCTACACCTTC.

This clonotype has ten or more counts. This sequence joins TRBV28 and TRBJ2-7; D might be TRBD2 (6 bases). V was clipped by 11 bases and J by 2 bases, with 13 bases between them. The CDR3 has 12 residues. Per germline, CDR1 MDHEN and CDR2 SYDVKM. This chain's CDR3 is CASRGDAYEQYF. Here the CDR3 DNA reads TGTGCCTCGCGGGGCGATGCCTACGAGCAGTACTTC.

Points on this clonotype: An end of the junction differs from the germline gene, which may be a read error. The CDR3 loop reads CASTTGFSSGGCTF. The DNA of the CDR3 is TGTGCCAGCACCACAGGGTTCTCCTCCGGTGGCTGCACCTTC. This rearrangement joins TRBV9 to TRBJ1-2, with D possibly being TRBD1 (6 bases). CDR3 size: 14 residues. In germline, CDR1 is SGDLS, CDR2 YYNGEE. Supplemented by reference TRBV9 and TRBJ1-2, the full variable domain reads DSGVTQTPKHLITATGQRVTLRCSPRSGDLSVYWYQQSLDQGLQFLIQYYNGEERAKGNILERFSAQQFPDLHSELNLSSLELGDSALYFCASTTGFSSGGCTFGSGTRLTVV.

This clonotype was seen more than once but under ten times. The J gene is TRBJ1-4, the V gene TRBV24-1; 9 nucleotides agree with TRBD1. Germline CDR1 reads KGHDR; CDR2 reads SFDVKD. The trim removed 3 bases at V and 7 bases at J, leaving 5 bases unmatched. The CDR3 length is 15 residues. CDR3 in amino acids: CATSDPGQGSEKLFF. The CDR3 coding sequence is TGTGCCACCAGTGATCCGGGACAGGGCAGTGAAAAACTGTTTTTT.

This clonotype has only a few counts. The gene calls are TRBV6-6 and TRBJ2-3; no reliable D call. The V end was cut by 4 bases, the J end by 6 bases, with 11 bases between. This CDR3 has 13 amino acids. The germline V gene encodes CDR1 MNHNY and CDR2 SVGAGI (reference sequence). In DNA, the CDR3 is TGTGCCAGCAGTTCCTTCATGGCTGATACGCAGTATTTT. Its translation: CASSSFMADTQYF.

The CDR3 sequence: CASRPPGNNEQFF. The CDR3 nucleotides read TGTGCCAGCAGGCCTCCAGGTAACAATGAGCAGTTCTTC. The rearrangement joins TRBV3-1 to TRBJ2-1; D is ambiguous. Per germline, CDR1 LGHDT and CDR2 YNNKEL (reference sequence). CDR3 length: 13 residues. Trimming cost V 6 bases and J 5 bases, with 11 bases left between them.

The chain carries TRBV27 and TRBJ2-1; D may be TRBD2 (7 bases). Germline V gene sequence: CDR1 MNHEY, CDR2 SMNVEV (reference sequence). The CDR3 is made up of 15 amino acids. The V end lost 7 bases, the J end lost 6 bases, and 19 bases lay between the germline ends. Here the CDR3 reads CASTRGAGVFNEQFF. CDR3 bases: TGTGCCAGCACTCGGGGGGCAGGGGTGTTCAATGAGCAGTTCTTC.

The CDR3 bases are TGTGCCAGCAGCCCCAACCCGTACCTAGGCACAGATACGCAGTATTTT. The encoded protein is CASSPNPYLGTDTQYF. The chain joins TRBV6-5 to TRBJ2-3, with D uncertain. Trimming took 6 bases from V and 1 from J, leaving 17 bases between them. Germline CDR1 and CDR2: MNHEY and SVGAGI. This CDR3 comprises 16 residues.

The table lists this clonotype with many counts. The chain couples TRBV29-1 to TRBJ2-7; TRBD1 matches 10 bases. The V gene's germline CDR1 is SQVTM and CDR2 ANQGSEA. The CDR3 covers 13 residues. Trimming took 6 bases from V and 7 from J; bases not matched to a gene: 9. As DNA, the CDR3 is TGCAGCGTCTGCCGGGGACAGGGGAGGGAGCAGTACTTC. It specifies CSVCRGQGREQYF.

The V and J genes are TRBV29-1 and TRBJ2-1, with 16 positions matching TRBD2. The CDR3 is made up of 15 amino acids. Trimming took 3 bases from V and 10 from J; bases not matched to a gene: 6. The germline gives CDR1 SQVTM, CDR2 ANQGSEA. DNA for the CDR3: TGCAGCGTTGACATGGGACTAGCGGGAGGGTCAGAGCAGTTCTTC. It encodes CSVDMGLAGGSEQFF.